This T cell receptor (beta chain) is drawn from a study of cytomegalovirus exposure and HLA in healthy donors. Notes on the study in general: Later analysis identified about 18,000 TCR beta sequences associated with HLA alleles, using a false discovery rate threshold of 0.05.

Germline V CDR1 and CDR2: SEHNR, FQNEAQ (reference sequence). This CDR3 region has 17 residues. The primer mix had 60 Vbeta and 13 Jbeta primers. Generated by immunoSEQ multiplex PCR, the TCRdb table keeps only in-frame clones and is missing some. The sample carries under 200,000 clones, about four fifths recorded once. To note about this clone: Its antigen is not identified. At one end, the junction sequence differs from germline, possibly due to a read error.

Nominally healthy donors provided the samples, though records likely missed some immune exposures. The material sequenced was PBMCs. The chain combines TRBV7-9 with TRBJ2-7, with 12 bases aligning to TRBD2. The clonotype originates from a man aged 35 to 55 in good health and CMV-seropositive. The CDR3 DNA follows: TGTTCCAGCAGCTCGACAAACTGGACTAGCGGGATGAGGGAGCAGTACTTC. Encoded protein: CSSSSTNWTSGMREQYF.